This T cell receptor (beta chain) was identified during a study of blood T cell repertoires in COVID-19. Study-wide context: Samples taken during acute and convalescent COVID-19 were collected in the United States, Italy and Spain. The analysed material was cDNA or gDNA that came from T cells, B-cell-depleted T cells, or PBMCs.

Original analysis: Reference gene primers were amplified, and this amplification served to estimate nucleated cell counts. Sequencing used immunoSEQ multiplex PCR; TCRdb keeps in-frame clones, though not all of them. From that table come the V and J calls and clone size; the DNA was used to work out D and trimming. Among approximately 260,000 clones, 82% were seen once, and the ten largest hold 9.5% to 15%. This clone was picked up a small number of times. Sequenced: peripheral blood. The sequence was obtained from a woman between 55 and 75 years old with active or convalescent COVID-19.

The CDR3 loop is CASSTRGTGDGYTF. DNA for the CDR3: TGTGCCAGTAGTACGCGGGGGACAGGGGATGGCTACACCTTC. This chain connects TRBV19 to TRBJ1-2; 10 bases are shared with TRBD1. CDR3 size: 14 residues. Germline lookup yields CDR1 LNHDA and CDR2 SQIVND (reference sequence). After removal of 4 bases from V and 6 bases from J, the junction contained 5 bases not matched to a gene.